This TCR beta chain was captured in a study of PD-L1 blockade in urothelial cancer. V dropped 2 bases and J dropped 3; count of bases not matched to a gene: 3. Germline V gives CDR1 KGHSH, CDR2 LQKENI. CDR3 length equals 15 residues. Measured with immunoSEQ multiplex PCR; TCRdb has only the in-frame clones, and not every one. The data show 50,000 to 65,000 clones, about 76% seen once. Noted time point: pretreatment peripheral blood. This clonotype was sampled from a man aged 70 or older with urothelial cancer. This chain links TRBV18 with TRBJ2-1; 8 bases line up with TRBD1. Material: PBMCs, obtained around atezolizumab (anti-PD-L1) treatment. The CDR3 is CASSPGQGDYNEQFF. CDR3 nucleotides: TGTGCCAGCTCACCAGGACAGGGCGACTACAATGAGCAGTTCTTC.